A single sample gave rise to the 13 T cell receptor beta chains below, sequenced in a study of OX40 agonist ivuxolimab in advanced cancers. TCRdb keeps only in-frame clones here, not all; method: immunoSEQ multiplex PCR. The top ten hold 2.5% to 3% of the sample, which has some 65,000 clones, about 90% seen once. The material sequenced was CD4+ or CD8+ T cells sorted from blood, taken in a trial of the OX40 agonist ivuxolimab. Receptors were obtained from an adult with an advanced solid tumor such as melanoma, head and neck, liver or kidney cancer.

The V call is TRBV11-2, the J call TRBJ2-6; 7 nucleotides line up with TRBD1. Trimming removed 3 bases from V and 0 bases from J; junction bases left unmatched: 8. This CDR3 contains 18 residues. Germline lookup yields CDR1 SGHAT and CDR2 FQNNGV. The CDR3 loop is CASSFRTGPRSGANVLTF. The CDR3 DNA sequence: TGTGCCAGCAGCTTCAGGACAGGTCCGCGCTCTGGGGCCAACGTCCTGACTTTC.

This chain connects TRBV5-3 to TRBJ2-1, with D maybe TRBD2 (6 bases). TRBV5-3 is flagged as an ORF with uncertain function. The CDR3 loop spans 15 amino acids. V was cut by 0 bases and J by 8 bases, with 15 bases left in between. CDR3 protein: CARSLEAGLRDEQFF. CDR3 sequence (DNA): TGTGCCAGAAGCTTGGAAGCGGGCCTTAGGGATGAGCAGTTCTTC.

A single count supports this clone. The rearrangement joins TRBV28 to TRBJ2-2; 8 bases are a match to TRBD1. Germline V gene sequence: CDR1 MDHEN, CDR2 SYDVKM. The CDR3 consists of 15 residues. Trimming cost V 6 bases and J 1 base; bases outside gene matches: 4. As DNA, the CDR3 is TGTGCCAGCAGCCTGGGACAGGTGAACACCGGGGAGCTGTTTTTT. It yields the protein CASSLGQVNTGELFF.

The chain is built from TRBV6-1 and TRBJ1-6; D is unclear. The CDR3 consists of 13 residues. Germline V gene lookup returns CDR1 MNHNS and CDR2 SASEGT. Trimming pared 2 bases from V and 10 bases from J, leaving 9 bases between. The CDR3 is CASSERVGSPLHF. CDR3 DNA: TGTGCCAGCAGTGAAAGGGTAGGATCACCCCTCCACTTT.

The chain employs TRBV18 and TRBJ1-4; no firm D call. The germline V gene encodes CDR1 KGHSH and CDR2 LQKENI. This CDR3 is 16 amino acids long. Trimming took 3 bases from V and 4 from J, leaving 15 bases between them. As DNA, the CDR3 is TGTGCCAGCTCACCGACATTTGGACCGATTAATGAAAAACTGTTTTTT. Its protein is CASSPTFGPINEKLFF.

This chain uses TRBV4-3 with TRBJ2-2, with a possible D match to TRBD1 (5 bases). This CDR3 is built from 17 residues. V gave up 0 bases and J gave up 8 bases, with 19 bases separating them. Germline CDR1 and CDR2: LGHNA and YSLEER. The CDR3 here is CASSQDSDSLVKGELFF. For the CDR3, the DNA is TGCGCCAGCAGCCAAGATTCCGACAGTCTGGTTAAAGGGGAGCTGTTTTTT.

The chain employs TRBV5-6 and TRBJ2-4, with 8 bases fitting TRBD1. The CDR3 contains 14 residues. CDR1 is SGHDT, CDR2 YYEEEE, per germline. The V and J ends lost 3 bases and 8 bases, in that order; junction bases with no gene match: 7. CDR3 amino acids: CASSSTGGVYIQYF. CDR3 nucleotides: TGTGCCAGCAGCTCCACAGGGGGAGTATACATTCAGTACTTC.

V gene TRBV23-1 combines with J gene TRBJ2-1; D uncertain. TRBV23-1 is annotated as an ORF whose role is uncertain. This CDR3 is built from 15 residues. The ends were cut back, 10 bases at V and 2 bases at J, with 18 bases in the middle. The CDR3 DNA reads TGCGCCATCAAGCCGCCGACCGGAACCTACAATGAGCAGTTCTTC. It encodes CAIKPPTGTYNEQFF.

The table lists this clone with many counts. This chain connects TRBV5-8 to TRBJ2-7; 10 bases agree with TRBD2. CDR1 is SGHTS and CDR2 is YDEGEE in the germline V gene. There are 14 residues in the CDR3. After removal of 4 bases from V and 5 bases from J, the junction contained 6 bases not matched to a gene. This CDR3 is CASSPSGRRHEQYF. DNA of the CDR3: TGTGCCAGCAGCCCTAGCGGGAGAAGGCACGAGCAGTACTTC.

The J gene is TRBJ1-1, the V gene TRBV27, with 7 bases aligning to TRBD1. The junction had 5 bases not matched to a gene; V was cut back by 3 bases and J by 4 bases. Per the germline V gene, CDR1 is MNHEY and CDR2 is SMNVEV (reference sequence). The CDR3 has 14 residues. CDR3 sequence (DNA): TGTGCCAGCAGTTTTGGCAGGGGGACCACTGAAGCTTTCTTT. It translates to CASSFGRGTTEAFF.

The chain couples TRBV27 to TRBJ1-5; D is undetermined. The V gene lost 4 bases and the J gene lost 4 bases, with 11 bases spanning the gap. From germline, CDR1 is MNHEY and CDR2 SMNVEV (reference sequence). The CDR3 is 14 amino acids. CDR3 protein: CASSYSGFNQPQHF. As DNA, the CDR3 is TGTGCCAGCAGTTATTCAGGATTTAATCAGCCCCAGCATTTT.

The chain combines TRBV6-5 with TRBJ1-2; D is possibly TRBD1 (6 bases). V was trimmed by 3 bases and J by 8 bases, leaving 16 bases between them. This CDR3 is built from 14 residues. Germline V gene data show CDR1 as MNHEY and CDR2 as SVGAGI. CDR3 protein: CASSYLDRRDGYTF. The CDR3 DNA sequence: TGTGCCAGCAGTTATTTGGACAGAAGAGACGGCTACACCTTC.

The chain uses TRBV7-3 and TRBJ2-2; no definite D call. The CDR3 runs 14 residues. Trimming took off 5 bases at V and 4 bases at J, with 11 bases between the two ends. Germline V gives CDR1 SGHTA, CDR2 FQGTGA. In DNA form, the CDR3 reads TGTGCCAGCAGCGTATATAGGAGCACCGGGGAGCTGTTTTTT. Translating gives CASSVYRSTGELFF.